The 13 T cell receptor beta chains below all came from one sample that was sequenced in a study of OX40 agonist ivuxolimab in advanced cancers. Only in-frame clones appear in the TCRdb table, and some are missing; sequencing was by immunoSEQ multiplex PCR. The sample includes around 40,000 clones, around 80% of them seen just once. Sequenced here: CD4+ or CD8+ T cells sorted from blood, sampled in a trial of the OX40 agonist ivuxolimab. Receptor source: an adult with an advanced solid tumor such as melanoma, head and neck, liver or kidney cancer.

This chain links TRBV9 with TRBJ2-3, with D unresolved. This CDR3 is built from 13 residues. Germline-derived CDR1 and CDR2 are SGDLS and YYNGEE. Trimming removed 4 bases at V and 5 bases at J, with 11 bases between. This chain's CDR3 is CASSRNSGDTQYF. CDR3 coding DNA: TGTGCCAGCAGCCGTAATTCGGGAGATACGCAGTATTTT.

The chain is built from TRBV5-5 and TRBJ2-3; D is uncertain. With 4 bases removed from V and 0 bases from J, the gap between germline ends came to 12 bases. The CDR3 consists of 15 residues. Per germline, CDR1 SGHKS and CDR2 YYEKEE (reference sequence). Here the CDR3 DNA reads TGTGCCAGCAGCCCGCTTGGGTTCAGCACAGATACGCAGTATTTT. Amino acids: CASSPLGFSTDTQYF.

Concerning this clone: Other DNA sequences in the same sample also yield this CDR3. The chain uses TRBV6-1 and TRBJ1-5; weak D call: TRBD1 (6 bases). Trimming pared 1 base from V and 4 bases from J, leaving 11 bases between. The germline CDR1 and CDR2 sequences are MNHNS and SASEGT. The CDR3 runs 15 residues. CDR3 nucleotides: TGTGCCAGCAGTGAAGGGAGACAGGAAAATCAGCCCCAGCATTTT. Residues: CASSEGRQENQPQHF.

The table lists this clone with a few counts. The same CDR3 also results from other DNA sequences found in this sample. The V call is TRBV18, the J call TRBJ1-5; unclear D gene. Germline lookup yields CDR1 KGHSH and CDR2 LQKENI. This CDR3 has 13 amino acids. V was pared by 2 bases and J by 1 base, with 3 bases between. The CDR3, as DNA: TGTGCCAGCTCACCATACAGCAATCAGCCCCAGCATTTT. It is translated as CASSPYSNQPQHF.

This rearrangement joins TRBV5-6 to TRBJ1-4; D is uncertain. CDR1 and CDR2 from the germline V gene are SGHDT and YYEEEE. CDR3 length: 15 residues. V was shortened by 2 bases and J by 3 bases, with 11 bases between the two germline ends. The CDR3 DNA follows: TGTGCCAGCAGCTTAATACGTGTGCCTAATGAAAAACTGTTTTTT. Translated, it gives CASSLIRVPNEKLFF.

The genes are TRBV5-6 and TRBJ2-2; D might be TRBD2 (5 bases). Trimming left V 5 bases short and J 6 bases short, with 14 bases between. CDR1 and CDR2 from the germline V gene are SGHDT and YYEEEE. CDR3 length: 14 residues. The CDR3 DNA reads as TGTGCCAGCAGTTTCGGACTTAACGCCGGGGAGCTGTTTTTT. Translating it yields CASSFGLNAGELFF.

This chain connects TRBV23-1 to TRBJ2-1; the D is unclear. TRBV23-1 is an ORF, and what it does is uncertain. V dropped 0 bases and J dropped 5 bases, with 8 bases sitting between them. CDR3 length equals 14 residues. DNA for the CDR3: TGCGCCAGCAGTCAATCCGGATTTAACAATGAGCAGTTCTTC. It specifies CASSQSGFNNEQFF.

About this clone: A junction boundary mismatches the germline segment, possibly from a read error. Other DNA sequences within the sample encode an identical CDR3. J is TRBJ1-1 and V is TRBV7-9; D call uncertain. Germline V gene sequence: CDR1 SEHNR, CDR2 FQNEAQ (reference sequence). This CDR3 spans 14 amino acids. CDR3 DNA sequence: TGTGCCAGCAGCCTCCCCGGGTCGTACACTGAAGCCTTCTTT. As protein: CASSLPGSYTEAFF.

The CDR3: CASSPHQGNSFANTEAFF. The CDR3 DNA follows: TGTGCCAGCAGCCCCCATCAGGGGAATAGTTTCGCGAACACTGAAGCTTTCTTT. This chain uses TRBV28 with TRBJ1-1; possible D gene TRBD1, 6 bases. V was pared by 6 bases and J by 1 base, with 24 bases between. This CDR3 has 18 residues. Germline V gene data show CDR1 as MDHEN and CDR2 as SYDVKM. Full variable domain (remainder filled in from reference TRBV28 and TRBJ1-1): DVKVTQSSRYLVKRTGEKVFLECVQDMDHENMFWYRQDPGLGLRLIYFSYDVKMKEKGDIPEGYSVSREKKERFSLILESASTNQTSMYLCASSPHQGNSFANTEAFFGQGTRLTVV.

This rearrangement joins TRBV4-1 to TRBJ2-1, with a possible D match to TRBD2 (6 bases). Trimming cost V 0 bases and J 0 bases, with 18 bases left between them. This CDR3 contains 19 residues. Germline V CDR1 and CDR2: MGHRA, YSYEKL. This chain's CDR3 is CASSQDGLGTSRSYNEQFF. In nucleotides, the CDR3 is TGCGCCAGCAGCCAAGATGGATTAGGGACTTCCCGCTCCTACAATGAGCAGTTCTTC.

V and J are TRBV5-1 and TRBJ2-7; 8 positions match TRBD1. Germline V gene sequence: CDR1 SGHRS, CDR2 YFSETQ. Losses at the gene ends were 0 bases for V and 6 bases for J; bases not matched to a gene: 11. The CDR3 contains 16 residues. CDR3 sequence (DNA): TGCGCCAGCAGCTTGGCCTCGGGACAGGTGGTTTCCGAGCAGTACTTC. Its protein product is CASSLASGQVVSEQYF.

The chain carries TRBV9 and TRBJ2-7, with 14 bases identical to TRBD2. The CDR3 sequence is 18 residues long. The V segment lost 3 bases and the J segment 5 bases; nucleotides outside the gene matches: 13. Looked up from germline, CDR1 is SGDLS and CDR2 is YYNGEE. Here the CDR3 DNA reads TGTGCCAGCAGCGCTCAATTTACCGGGACTAGCGGGAGCGACGAGCAGTACTTC. This sequence encodes CASSAQFTGTSGSDEQYF.

V is TRBV5-4 and J is TRBJ2-3; tentative D call: TRBD1 (6 bases). The CDR3 covers 15 residues. V shed 4 bases and J shed 4 bases, with 16 bases lying between them. From germline, CDR1 is SGHNT and CDR2 YYREEE (reference sequence). The CDR3 spells CASSPRDRTADTQYF. The CDR3 nucleotides read TGTGCCAGCAGCCCACGCGACAGGACGGCAGATACGCAGTATTTT.